Listed below are T cell receptor beta chains from one sample, sequenced in a study of cytomegalovirus exposure and HLA in healthy donors. Sequencing used immunoSEQ multiplex PCR; TCRdb keeps in-frame clones, though not all of them. Among over 80,000 clones listed, 65% to 80% were seen once. Sequenced sample: PBMCs. The receptors originated from a female donor in good health and CMV-seropositive. CDR3s include the opening cysteine and the closing phenylalanine or tryptophan. The order of the fields is J gene, V gene, clone size, D gene, CDR3 DNA, CDR3 protein. A D gene is named only where the DNA matches it firmly. Size is stated for part of the rows, as once, few or many counts, or as a class when the clone is expanded.

TRBJ1-5	TRBV4-1	.	.	TGCGCCAGCAGCCAAGACGCGATCACAGGACAGCCCCAGCATTTT	CASSQDAITGQPQHF
TRBJ1-5	TRBV6-6	.	.	TGTGCCAGCCTCGGGAGGGTTGATCAGCCCCAGCATTTT	CASLGRVDQPQHF
TRBJ1-3	TRBV19	.	.	TGTGCCAGTAGTATAAGGGGATCGGACACCATATATTTT	CASSIRGSDTIYF
TRBJ1-4	TRBV6-6	.	TRBD1	TGTGCCAGCAGTGGGGACAGGGGGATACGGGAAAAACTGTTTTTT	CASSGDRGIREKLFF
TRBJ1-2	TRBV28	.	.	TGTGCCAGCTCGGGAGCTAACTATGGCTACACCTTC	CASSGANYGYTF
TRBJ2-7	TRBV2	once	TRBD2	TGTGCCAGCACGCCGGGGGGAACCTACGAGCAGTACTTC	CASTPGGTYEQYF
TRBJ1-1	TRBV10-1	few	.	TGCGCCAGCATCTGGGCTCGTATCATGAACACTGAAGCTTTCTTT	CASIWARIMNTEAFF
TRBJ1-4	TRBV4-3	few	TRBD1	TGCGCCAGCAGCCAAGAAATGTGGACAGGGGGTAATGAAAAACTGTTTTTT	CASSQEMWTGGNEKLFF
TRBJ2-3	TRBV5-4	.	TRBD2	TGTGCCAGCAGGACCGGACTAGCGGGGGGCACAGATACGCAGTATTTT	CASRTGLAGGTDTQYF
TRBJ1-2	TRBV28	.	.	TGTGCCAGCAGTTTATCGGGGGGACGGTATGGCTACACCTTC	CASSLSGGRYGYTF
TRBJ1-6	TRBV4-2	.	TRBD1	TGTGCCAGCAGCCACGCTGGCAGGGGGTTTAATTCACCCCTCCACTTT	CASSHAGRGFNSPLHF
TRBJ1-1	TRBV6-1	few	.	TGTGCCAGCAGTGACGCGGCCTTGAACACTGAAGCTTTCTTT	CASSDAALNTEAFF
TRBJ2-5	TRBV7-2	few	TRBD2	TGTGCCAGCAGCTCATTAGCGGGTTTAGAGACCCAGTACTTC	CASSSLAGLETQYF
TRBJ1-5	TRBV30	.	.	TGTGCCTGGAGCCCCGGGGGGGATCAGCCCCAGCATTTT	CAWSPGGDQPQHF
TRBJ2-7	TRBV20-1	.	.	TGCAGTGCCGTACACGACGAGCAGTACTTC	CSAVHDEQYF
TRBJ2-5	TRBV9	.	.	TGTGCCAGCAGCTCTACAACAAGGGGGGGAGAGACCCAGTACTTC	CASSSTTRGGETQYF
TRBJ2-2	TRBV30	.	.	TGTGCCTGGAGTCATGGCGGCGGGGAGCTGTTTTTT	CAWSHGGGELFF
TRBJ2-7	TRBV7-3	.	TRBD1	TGTGCCAGCAGCCGGAGGACAGGGAAAACCTACGAGCAGTACTTC	CASSRRTGKTYEQYF
TRBJ2-3	TRBV4-1	.	.	TGCGCCAGCAGCCTCATCGGGGAAGATACGCAGTATTTT	CASSLIGEDTQYF
TRBJ2-7	TRBV4-1	.	.	TGCGCCAGCAGCCAAGAGTCCCGGACAGCTTCCTACGAGCAGTACTTC	CASSQESRTASYEQYF
TRBJ2-7	TRBV6-1	few	TRBD1	TGTGCCAGCAGATGGGACAGTGTCTCCTACGAGCAGTACTTC	CASRWDSVSYEQYF
TRBJ2-7	TRBV30	.	.	TGTGCCTGGGGGACATTCTACGAGCAGTACTTC	CAWGTFYEQYF
TRBJ2-2	TRBV28	.	TRBD2	TGTGCCAGCAGTTTATGGGCCCTAGCGGGGGGGCCCGGGGAGCTGTTTTTT	CASSLWALAGGPGELFF
TRBJ1-5	TRBV30	.	.	TGTGCCTGGCCTAATCAGCCCCAGCATTTT	CAWPNQPQHF
TRBJ1-4	TRBV30	.	.	TGTGCCTGGAGTGTTTTCATTGCGAGCCATGAAAAACTGTTTTTT	CAWSVFIASHEKLFF
TRBJ1-2	TRBV5-1	.	TRBD1	TGCGCCAGCAGAGGACAGGCTAACTATGGCTACACCTTC	CASRGQANYGYTF
TRBJ2-7	TRBV4-1	.	.	TGCGCCAGCAGCCAAGGAAGGATTGGGGCCCAGTACGAGCAGTACTTC	CASSQGRIGAQYEQYF
TRBJ1-2	TRBV27	.	.	TGTGCCAGCAGGAATGACGGACATTATGGCTACACCTTC	CASRNDGHYGYTF
TRBJ1-2	TRBV2	few	.	TGTGCCAGCAGCGTGGGGGGGACTTCTTATGGCTACACCTTC	CASSVGGTSYGYTF
TRBJ2-4	TRBV7-2	.	TRBD2	TGTGCCAGCAGCCCTTCCAGCAGGGCGGGGCGGGGGGCCAAAAACATTCAGTACTTC	CASSPSSRAGRGAKNIQYF
TRBJ1-2	TRBV6-5	few	TRBD1	TGTGCCAGCAGTGAAAACAGGGGCCTCCCCGGCTACACCTTC	CASSENRGLPGYTF
TRBJ2-3	TRBV10-1	.	.	TGCGCCAGCAGGATGGCGACTCGGGATACGCAGTATTTT	CASRMATRDTQYF
TRBJ1-1	TRBV5-1	.	.	TGCGCCAGCAGCTTGGCGCAGGGCTGGGCCACTGAAGCTTTCTTT	CASSLAQGWATEAFF